The 3 T cell receptor beta chains given below trace back to one sample, sequenced in a study of Ad26.COV2.S vaccination and SARS-CoV-2 variants. Using immunoSEQ multiplex PCR, the repertoire was profiled, and TCRdb retains in-frame clones only, with some absent. Of about 680,000 clones in the sample, 80% to 90% are singletons; the top ten hold roughly 1.5%. Specified treatment: around 19 received Ad26.COV2.S at low or high dose, single or two shots; 5 received placebo; per-sample allocation not given. Samples came from day 63 after the first vaccine or placebo injection. The sequencing here drew on peripheral blood, taken in a trial of Ad26.COV2.S vaccine versus placebo. The receptors stem from a person aged 18-60 years who received the Ad26.COV2.S COVID-19 vaccine or a placebo.

With regard to this clone: A junction end diverges from the germline sequence, so it may reflect a read error. This sequence joins TRBV5-4 and TRBJ2-1; 7 bases map to TRBD1. Germline loops: CDR1 SGHNT, CDR2 YYREEE (reference sequence). The CDR3 contains 13 residues. The DNA of the CDR3 is TGCTACGTAGGGGGCTTAGGATACAATGAGCAGTTCTTC. Its protein is CYVGGLGYNEQFF.

The chain recombines TRBV5-1 with TRBJ2-2; D possibly corresponds to TRBD1 (6 bases). CDR3 length: 15 amino acids. The germline CDR1 and CDR2 sequences are SGHRS and YFSETQ. Trimming stripped 4 bases from V and 0 bases from J, with 10 bases between. The CDR3 coding sequence is TGCGCCAGCAGCCGGGACACCCCGAACACCGGGGAGCTGTTTTTT. This encodes CASSRDTPNTGELFF.

The rearrangement joins TRBV5-4 to TRBJ1-1, with TRBD1 as a possible D gene (5 bases). CDR1 SGHNT and CDR2 YYREEE come from the germline V gene (reference sequence). V dropped 4 bases and J dropped 2 bases, with 9 bases sitting between them. The CDR3 consists of 13 residues. The CDR3 sequence is CASSRGTNTEAFF. In DNA form, the CDR3 reads TGTGCCAGCAGCCGGGGGACCAACACTGAAGCTTTCTTT.